These 20 T cell receptor beta chains were sequenced from one sample in a study of CD8 T cells in ankylosing spondylitis. TCRdb recomputed calls from the 5' RACE reads with MiXCR, one row per CDR3 protein. The sample includes roughly 48,000 distinct CDR3 sequences, about 7% of them seen just once. Input material: blood, either unsorted or a sorted T cell fraction (not recorded which). These receptors were collected from a female donor with ankylosing spondylitis or in good health (not recorded which).

This clonotype was found many times. The chain carries TRBV6-5 and TRBJ1-6; the D is unclear. Germline V lookup: CDR1 MNHEY, CDR2 SVGAGI. Trimming shortened V by 0 bases and J by 4 bases, and 10 bases separated the two germline ends. CDR3 length: 16 residues. The CDR3 bases are TGTGCCAGCAGTTACTCCACAGTGTCTTATAATTCACCCCTCCACTTT. Translating gives CASSYSTVSYNSPLHF.

This clonotype was seen repeatedly, ten times or more. The J gene is TRBJ2-2, the V gene TRBV12-3 or TRBV12-4; TRBD2 agrees at 11 bases. The junction had 10 bases not matched to a gene; V was cut back by 6 bases and J by 1 base. The CDR3 sequence is 18 residues long. The CDR3 reads CASRPSSSGGRNTGELFF. CDR3 DNA: TGTGCCAGCAGGCCCTCTTCTAGCGGGGGGCGGAACACCGGGGAGCTGTTTTTT.

The sample holds a few counts of this clonotype. The DNA for the CDR3 is TGTGCCAGCAGCTTAGGAGGGCTTGCAACTAATGAAAAACTGTTTTTT. Protein sequence: CASSLGGLATNEKLFF. The chain uses TRBV7-2 and TRBJ1-4; D gene uncertain. The CDR3 totals 16 residues. Trimming removed 1 base at V and 0 bases at J, with 9 bases between. The germline CDR1 and CDR2 sequences are SGHTA and FQGNSA.

This clonotype was counted at least ten times. The CDR3 protein is CASGAGPYEQYF. The CDR3 region has the DNA TGTGCCTCAGGTGCAGGGCCCTACGAGCAGTACTTC. This rearrangement joins TRBV10-3 to TRBJ2-7; D may be TRBD1 (5 bases). This CDR3 contains 12 residues. Deletions cut 11 bases from V and 2 bases from J, with 13 bases between. CDR1 is ENHRY, CDR2 SYGVKD, per germline.

This clonotype was counted ten times or more. The chain recombines TRBV13 with TRBJ1-6; 9 bases agree with TRBD1. CDR3 length: 17 amino acids. After removal of 2 bases from V and 9 bases from J, the junction contained 11 bases not matched to a gene. Germline values: CDR1 PRHDT, CDR2 FYEKMQ (reference sequence). The CDR3 protein is CASSLSLGTGLGSPLHF. CDR3 DNA: TGTGCCAGCAGCTTAAGCCTCGGGACAGGGTTGGGTTCACCCCTCCACTTT.

This clonotype was recorded at least ten times. The chain is built from TRBV4-2 and TRBJ2-1; D gene uncertain. Germline V lookup: CDR1 LGHNA, CDR2 YNFKEQ. There are 16 residues in the CDR3. Trimming left V 1 base short and J 0 bases short, with 10 bases between. Here the CDR3 DNA reads TGTGCCAGCAGCCAAGGACCGGTGAGCTCCTACAATGAGCAGTTCTTC. It translates to CASSQGPVSSYNEQFF.

This clonotype appeared many times. The genes are TRBV6-4 and TRBJ2-2, with 10 bases aligning to TRBD1. Germline CDR1 reads MRHNA; CDR2 reads SNTAGT. Trimming cost V 6 bases and J 5 bases; bases outside gene matches: 6. The CDR3 sequence is 15 residues long. Here the CDR3 DNA reads TGTGCCAGCAGAGGCGACAGGGGGCGGACCGGGGAGCTGTTTTTT. Residues: CASRGDRGRTGELFF.

Concerning this clonotype itself: A read error is possible here, since a much larger clone lies one base away. V gene TRBV18 combines with J gene TRBJ1-6; TRBD1 is a possible D gene (5 bases). The CDR3 consists of 15 residues. Looked up from germline, CDR1 is KGHSH and CDR2 is LQKENI. The DNA for the CDR3 is TGTACCAGCTCACCCGACAGCCGTCTTGGTTCACCCCTCCACTTT. This sequence encodes CTSSPDSRLGSPLHF.

The chain is built from TRBV27 and TRBJ1-1, with D perhaps matching TRBD1 (5 bases). Germline assignment: CDR1 MNHEY and CDR2 SMNVEV (reference sequence). V was trimmed by 6 bases and J by 2 bases, leaving 16 bases between them. The CDR3 loop spans 15 amino acids. CDR3 nucleotide sequence: TGTGCCAGCAGGGGGGTGATGAGGGAAAACACTGAAGCTTTCTTT. Protein: CASRGVMRENTEAFF.

This clonotype was seen at least ten times. The chain links TRBV4-2 to TRBJ2-1, with 10 bases lining up with TRBD2. V lost 2 bases, J lost 12 bases, and 10 bases stayed unmatched. There are 15 residues in the CDR3. Germline V gene data show CDR1 as LGHNA and CDR2 as YNFKEQ. The CDR3 protein is CASSQTSGDPGGQFF. For the CDR3, the DNA is TGTGCCAGCAGCCAAACTAGCGGGGATCCCGGGGGGCAGTTCTTC.

This clonotype came up many times. The chain combines TRBV5-1 with TRBJ2-2, with D perhaps being TRBD1 or TRBD2 (6 bases each). The V gene's germline CDR1 is SGHRS and CDR2 YFSETQ. The CDR3 sequence is 15 residues long. V was clipped by 7 bases and J by 4 bases, with 17 bases between them. CDR3 in DNA: TGCGCCAGCCTTGCGGGACACGCTTTCACCGGGGAGCTGTTTTTT. Encoded protein: CASLAGHAFTGELFF.

Ten or more counts support this clonotype. The chain links TRBV4-3 to TRBJ1-2; D might be TRBD1 (5 bases). Trimming left V 0 bases short and J 5 bases short, with 13 bases between. Germline V gives CDR1 LGHNA, CDR2 YSLEER. The CDR3 runs to 15 residues. In DNA, the CDR3 is TGCGCCAGCAGCCAAGATGGCCAGGGACCATATGGCTACACCTTC. Encoded protein: CASSQDGQGPYGYTF.

This clonotype was recorded many times. The chain links TRBV5-1 to TRBJ1-5; TRBD1 aligns across 9 bases. This CDR3 spans 16 amino acids. The V gene's germline CDR1 is SGHRS and CDR2 YFSETQ. V gave up 4 bases and J gave up 4 bases; unmatched junction bases: 9. The CDR3 DNA reads as TGCGCCAGCAGCATTAGGGACAGGGCTTGGAATCAGCCCCAGCATTTT. It specifies CASSIRDRAWNQPQHF. The full variable domain, rest sourced from reference TRBV5-1 and TRBJ1-5, is KAGVTQTPRYLIKTRGQQVTLSCSPISGHRSVSWYQQTPGQGLQFLFEYFSETQRNKGNFPGRFSGRQFSNSRSEMNVSTLELGDSALYLCASSIRDRAWNQPQHFGDGTRLSIL.

This clonotype came up a few times. Since a much larger clone is just one base distant, this may be a read error. The chain uses TRBV5-4 and TRBJ1-3, with unresolved D. The CDR3 spans 13 residues. CDR1 and CDR2 from the germline V gene are SGHNT and YYREEE (reference sequence). The CDR3 sequence: CASSLASGNAIYF. The CDR3 bases are TGTGCCAGCAGCTTGGCCTCCGGAAACGCCATATATTTT.

The chain links TRBV6-5 to TRBJ1-1; no reliable D call. V was cut by 0 bases and J by 3 bases, with 17 bases left in between. The CDR3 spans 17 residues. The germline gives CDR1 MNHEY, CDR2 SVGAGI. In nucleotides, the CDR3 is TGTGCCAGCAGTTACTCAACCAGTCCCGAGGTTTACACTGAAGCTTTCTTT. Its translation is CASSYSTSPEVYTEAFF.

This clonotype was recorded at least ten times. The rearrangement uses TRBV29-1 and TRBJ2-7; TRBD1 aligns across 7 bases. This CDR3 is 12 amino acids long. Germline CDR1 is SQVTM and CDR2 is ANQGSEA. Trimming took 4 bases from V and 1 from J; bases not matched to a gene: 1. The CDR3 DNA reads TGCAGCGTTGTGGGACAGTCCTACGAGCAGTACGTC. Residues: CSVVGQSYEQYV.

This clonotype was recorded a few times. V usage is TRBV19 and J usage is TRBJ2-3; maybe TRBD2 (5 bases). Germline CDR1 LNHDA, CDR2 SQIVND (reference sequence). The V end was cut by 3 bases, the J end by 2 bases, with 6 bases between. The CDR3 is 13 residues long. CDR3 sequence reads: CASSIGNTDTQYF. The CDR3 DNA reads as TGTGCCAGTAGTATCGGGAACACAGATACGCAGTATTTT.

This clonotype was detected ten times or more. This chain connects TRBV18 to TRBJ1-2; D might be TRBD1 (6 bases). This CDR3 comprises 15 residues. Germline CDR1 KGHSH, CDR2 LQKENI. The V and J ends lost 2 bases and 4 bases respectively, with 14 bases between them. CDR3 amino acids: CASSPIGQSSYGYTF. CDR3 bases: TGTGCCAGCTCACCAATTGGACAGAGCTCCTATGGCTACACCTTC.

This clonotype occurred a few times. The rearrangement uses TRBV6-2 or TRBV6-3 and TRBJ1-1; TRBD1 is a possible D gene (5 bases). Looked up from germline, CDR1 is MNHEY and CDR2 is SVGEGT. CDR3 length: 15 residues. V was shortened by 2 bases and J by 3 bases, with 13 bases between the two germline ends. CDR3 protein: CASSYGALRDTEAFF. The CDR3 bases are TGTGCCAGCAGTTACGGGGCCCTTCGGGACACTGAAGCTTTCTTT.

The chain couples TRBV7-3 to TRBJ1-5, with 8 nucleotides matching TRBD1. Germline V gene sequence: CDR1 SGHTA, CDR2 FQGTGA. Germline trimming cut 5 bases from V and 11 bases from J; bases unmatched to any gene: 14. The CDR3 covers 15 residues. The CDR3 DNA reads TGTGCCAGCAGCGAGCCCGGGACAGGAGGCCCGTCCCAGCATTTT. Translated, it gives CASSEPGTGGPSQHF. Full variable domain (rest looked up from reference TRBV7-3 and TRBJ1-5): GAGVSQTPSNKVTEKGKYVELRCDPISGHTALYWYRQSLGQGPEFLIYFQGTGAADDSGLPNDRFFAVRPEGSVSTLKIQRTERGDSAVYLCASSEPGTGGPSQHFGDGTRLSIL.